The present entry profiles one T cell receptor (beta chain) with its context. Germline CDR1 LNHDA, CDR2 SQIVND (reference sequence). The CDR3 is made up of 16 amino acids. Unmatched junction bases numbered 6, after V lost 5 bases and J lost 1 base. The data belong to a study of blood T cell repertoires in COVID-19. Study context: Samples came from the United States, Italy and Spain, spanning acute and convalescent COVID-19. From T cells, B-cell-depleted T cells, or PBMCs came the material, which was cDNA or gDNA.

Original data processing: Reference gene primers were amplified, and this amplification served to estimate nucleated cell counts. Measured with immunoSEQ multiplex PCR; TCRdb has only the in-frame clones, and not every one. That table supplies the V and J calls and clone size; D and trimming were determined from the DNA. Of 310,000 or so clones listed, around 92% are singletons. The source of this sequence is a man younger than 35 who had recovered from COVID-19. The source material was peripheral blood. The V call is TRBV19, the J call TRBJ2-7; TRBD2 matches 12 bases. The CDR3 nucleotides are TGTGCCAGTAGTGACCGTGGGACTAGCGGGTCCTACGAGCAGTACTTC. Translated: CASSDRGTSGSYEQYF.